This passage covers 20 T cell receptor beta chains from one sample sequenced in a study of shared clonotypes between healthy human individuals. The method was immunoSEQ multiplex PCR; TCRdb's version includes in-frame clones alone and lacks a portion of them. Of under 2.5 million clones in the sample, 85% to 95% were seen once. The sequenced material came from naive CD4+ T cells from PBMCs. Subset denoted: CD45RA+ positively selected. The receptors stem from a man between 18 and 29 years old in good health. Some clones in this sample may be carry-over from other donors' samples.

The rearrangement uses TRBV28 and TRBJ2-6, with D possibly TRBD1 on 6 matching bases. The germline V gene has CDR1 MDHEN and CDR2 SYDVKM. There are 19 residues in the CDR3. V lost 7 bases, J lost 0 bases, and 22 bases lay in between. Written as DNA, the CDR3 is TGTGCCAGCACCTTACTTGGGGGCTCTTTAAGCTCTGGGGCCAACGTCCTGACTTTC. Encoded protein: CASTLLGGSLSSGANVLTF.

The chain employs TRBV18 and TRBJ2-3; the D is unclear. Germline CDR1 and CDR2: KGHSH and LQKENI. This CDR3 has 13 amino acids. The germline V and J ends were trimmed by 2 bases and 3 bases, with 6 bases remaining between them. The CDR3 nucleotides are TGTGCCAGCTCACCAATGGGGACAGATACGCAGTATTTT. Translation: CASSPMGTDTQYF. Looking up the rest from reference TRBV18 and TRBJ2-3 gives the full variable domain: NAGVMQNPRHLVRRRGQEARLRCSPMKGHSHVYWYRQLPEEGLKFMVYLQKENIIDESGMPKERFSAEFPKEGPSILRIQQVVRGDSAAYFCASSPMGTDTQYFGPGTRLTVL.

As concerns this clone: The same CDR3 arises from other DNA sequences in this sample as well. This chain joins TRBV19 and TRBJ2-7; 7 positions agree with TRBD2. Germline V gene sequence: CDR1 LNHDA, CDR2 SQIVND (reference sequence). This CDR3 spans 15 amino acids. J was trimmed by 3 bases and V by 3 bases; bases with no gene match: 8. CDR3 in amino acids: CASSIGGSRGYEQYF. For the CDR3, the DNA is TGTGCCAGTAGTATCGGCGGGAGTAGAGGCTACGAGCAGTACTTC.

This clone occurred once. The genes are TRBV6-5 and TRBJ2-7, with D unresolved. The CDR3 spans 15 residues. V was cut by 2 bases and J by 1 base, with 12 bases left in between. Germline V CDR1 and CDR2: MNHEY, SVGAGI. CDR3 amino acids: CASSYRGFGSYEQYF. The CDR3 nucleotides read TGTGCCAGCAGTTACCGAGGTTTTGGTTCCTACGAGCAGTACTTC.

V usage is TRBV4-3 and J usage is TRBJ1-2, with 7 bases fitting TRBD1. Trimming at V came to 4 bases and at J to 8 bases, leaving 16 bases not matched to a gene. Per the germline V gene, CDR1 is LGHNA and CDR2 is YSLEER. There are 16 residues in the CDR3. The CDR3 is CASSPYLDREGGGYTF. The CDR3 coding sequence is TGCGCCAGCAGCCCATATCTAGACAGGGAGGGGGGCGGCTACACCTTC.

The chain's CDR3 is CASKWTSGNEQFF. CDR3 DNA sequence: TGTGCCAGCAAATGGACTAGCGGAAATGAGCAGTTCTTC. The genes are TRBV5-4 and TRBJ2-1; 10 bases match TRBD2. Germline lookup yields CDR1 SGHNT and CDR2 YYREEE (reference sequence). J gave up 7 bases and V 6 bases, and 4 bases lay outside the gene matches. The CDR3 runs 13 residues.

The V and J genes are TRBV28 and TRBJ2-2; tentative D call: TRBD2 (5 bases). The V end was cut by 7 bases, the J end by 6 bases, with 18 bases between. The CDR3 is made up of 15 amino acids. CDR1 MDHEN and CDR2 SYDVKM come from the germline V gene. The CDR3 region has the DNA TGTGCCAGCACCATAACCAGAACGAGGGCCGGGGAGCTGTTTTTT. It is translated as CASTITRTRAGELFF.

J is TRBJ1-2 and V is TRBV6-1, with D possibly being TRBD1 (5 bases). Trimming cost V 8 bases and J 8 bases, with 12 bases left between them. Germline values: CDR1 MNHNS, CDR2 SASEGT. This CDR3 comprises 11 residues. CDR3 amino acids: CASQGVEGYTF. The CDR3 region has the DNA TGTGCCAGCCAGGGCGTAGAGGGCTACACCTTC.

V gene TRBV11-1 combines with J gene TRBJ2-1; 15 nucleotides agree with TRBD2. There are 16 residues in the CDR3. CDR1 is SGHAT and CDR2 is FQDESV in the germline V gene (reference sequence). V shed 4 bases and J 8 bases; nucleotides not matched to a gene: 6. In DNA form, the CDR3 reads TGTGCCAGCAGCTCCGGACTAGCGGGAGGGATTTATGAGCAGTTCTTC. This translates into CASSSGLAGGIYEQFF.

CDR3 sequence: CAWTQKGGNQPQHF. CDR3 nucleotides: TGTGCCTGGACTCAAAAAGGAGGGAATCAGCCCCAGCATTTT. The chain employs TRBV30 and TRBJ1-5; D not certain. Trimming removed 4 bases at V and 4 bases at J, with 14 bases between. The CDR3 spans 14 residues. Germline values: CDR1 GTSNPN, CDR2 SVGIG (reference sequence). Combining the CDR3 with reference TRBV30 and TRBJ1-5 gives the whole variable domain SQTIHQWPATLVQPVGSPLSLECTVEGTSNPNLYWYRQAAGRGLQLLFYSVGIGQISSEVPQNLSASRPQDRQFILSSKKLLLSDSGFYLCAWTQKGGNQPQHFGDGTRLSIL.

The chain carries TRBV7-2 and TRBJ1-4, with 11 bases fitting TRBD1. From germline, CDR1 is SGHTA and CDR2 FQGNSA. Germline trimming cut 4 bases from V and 7 bases from J; bases unmatched to any gene: 8. The CDR3 runs 16 residues. CDR3 sequence (DNA): TGTGCCAGCAGCTCCGGGACAGGGGGAAGGGTTGAAAAACTGTTTTTT. Its protein is CASSSGTGGRVEKLFF.

The chain links TRBV9 to TRBJ2-1; weak D call: TRBD2 (6 bases). This CDR3 spans 15 amino acids. V dropped 3 bases and J dropped 4 bases, with 14 bases sitting between them. The germline CDR1 and CDR2 sequences are SGDLS and YYNGEE. The chain's CDR3 is CASSADSGVYNEQFF. In nucleotides, the CDR3 is TGTGCCAGCAGCGCCGATAGCGGAGTTTACAATGAGCAGTTCTTC.

V usage is TRBV29-1 and J usage is TRBJ2-7; 7 nucleotides agree with TRBD1. Germline trimming cut 6 bases from V and 9 bases from J; bases unmatched to any gene: 5. The CDR3 sequence is 10 residues long. Germline V gene sequence: CDR1 SQVTM, CDR2 ANQGSEA. The CDR3 DNA is TGCAGCGTGCGACAGGGTCCGCAGTACTTC. Translation: CSVRQGPQYF.

The chain is built from TRBV5-8 and TRBJ1-2; D not resolved. Germline V lookup: CDR1 SGHTS, CDR2 YDEGEE. V was cut by 3 bases and J by 8 bases, with 23 bases left in between. The CDR3 consists of 16 residues. This CDR3 reads CASSSSSGLDYGGYTF. Written as DNA, the CDR3 is TGTGCCAGCAGCTCGTCCTCCGGGCTCGATTACGGGGGCTACACCTTC.

The rearrangement uses TRBV4-1 and TRBJ2-2, with a weak D call TRBD1 (6 bases). Germline CDR1 MGHRA, CDR2 YSYEKL. The CDR3 is made up of 16 amino acids. The V end lost 3 bases, the J end lost 5 bases, and 16 bases lay between the germline ends. The CDR3 is CASSQDSPVRTGELFF. The DNA of the CDR3 is TGCGCCAGCAGCCAGGACAGCCCAGTGCGGACCGGGGAGCTGTTTTTT.

The count of this clone is one. V usage is TRBV4-1 and J usage is TRBJ1-4; 9 bases map to TRBD1. Germline CDR1 MGHRA, CDR2 YSYEKL. CDR3 length: 16 amino acids. J gave up 3 bases and V 1 base, and 3 bases lay outside the gene matches. The CDR3 bases are TGCGCCAGCAGCCAAGGAACAGGGGGCCCTAATGAAAAACTGTTTTTT. Encoded protein: CASSQGTGGPNEKLFF.

This clone has only one observation. The V gene is TRBV2, the J gene TRBJ2-3, with 10 bases lining up with TRBD2. This CDR3 comprises 15 residues. Germline V CDR1 and CDR2: SNHLY, FYNNEI. The CDR3 loop is CATNSGAGGPDTQYF. In nucleotides, the CDR3 is TGTGCTACCAACAGTGGAGCGGGAGGGCCGGATACGCAGTATTTT.

This chain uses TRBV30 with TRBJ1-5; D possibly corresponds to TRBD1 (5 bases). Germline CDR1 GTSNPN, CDR2 SVGIG (reference sequence). V was pared by 5 bases and J by 0 bases, with 11 bases between. This CDR3 has 14 residues. The CDR3 DNA reads TGTGCCTGGGGGGCAGATTATAGCAATCAGCCCCAGCATTTT. Its translation: CAWGADYSNQPQHF.

The chain links TRBV11-2 to TRBJ1-5, with a weak D call TRBD1 (5 bases). The length of the CDR3 is 16 residues. The V end lost 1 base, the J end lost 6 bases, and 16 bases lay between the germline ends. CDR1 SGHAT and CDR2 FQNNGV come from the germline V gene. CDR3 residues: CASSLGGPRGGQPQHF. Written as DNA, the CDR3 is TGTGCCAGCAGCTTAGGAGGGCCTCGGGGGGGTCAGCCCCAGCATTTT.

This clone was seen just once. The chain links TRBV28 to TRBJ2-1, with D possibly matching TRBD2 (6 bases). Looked up from germline, CDR1 is MDHEN and CDR2 is SYDVKM. The CDR3 is 14 amino acids. Trimming pared 10 bases from V and 8 bases from J, leaving 21 bases between. The CDR3 loop reads CATAGPGSLYEQFF. In DNA, the CDR3 is TGTGCCACCGCGGGGCCGGGATCCCTTTATGAGCAGTTCTTC.